This passage covers 30 T cell receptor beta chains from one sample sequenced in a study of shared clonotypes between healthy human individuals. Assay: immunoSEQ multiplex PCR; the TCRdb copy retains only in-frame clones and omits some. This sample has 2 million to 3 million clones; 93% occur once, and the top ten carry around 0.37%. Sequencing was carried out using naive CD4+ T cells from PBMCs. This sample's subset: CD45RA+ positively selected. The receptor set was obtained from a man aged 18 to 35 in good health. Some clones in this sample may be carry-over from other donors' samples.

V and J are TRBV5-4 and TRBJ2-1; weak D call: TRBD2 (5 bases). The CDR3 runs 15 residues. In germline, CDR1 is SGHNT, CDR2 YYREEE (reference sequence). Trimming pared 1 base from V and 7 bases from J, leaving 15 bases between. The CDR3 DNA reads as TGTGCCAGCAGCTTGCCCCGGGATAATTTGAATGAGCAGTTCTTC. It yields the protein CASSLPRDNLNEQFF.

V usage is TRBV7-2 and J usage is TRBJ1-3; D ambiguous. The CDR3 covers 14 residues. V was clipped by 3 bases and J by 4 bases, with 10 bases between them. CDR1 and CDR2 from the germline V gene are SGHTA and FQGNSA. CDR3 sequence reads: CASSFVLAGNTIYF. In nucleotides, the CDR3 is TGTGCCAGCAGCTTCGTGTTGGCCGGAAACACCATATATTTT. The whole variable domain, remainder taken from reference TRBV7-2 and TRBJ1-3, is GAGVSQSPSNKVTEKGKDVELRCDPISGHTALYWYRQSLGQGLEFLIYFQGNSAPDKSGLPSDRFSAERTGGSVSTLTIQRTQQEDSAVYLCASSFVLAGNTIYFGEGSWLTVV.

The chain is built from TRBV12-5 and TRBJ2-2, with 9 bases identical to TRBD1. V lost 6 bases and J lost 3; bases outside the gene matches: 11. CDR3 size: 17 residues. CDR1 and CDR2 from the germline V gene are LGHNT and FRNRAP. For the CDR3, the DNA is TGTGCTAGTGGGACTACAGGGGGGACAGGGTACACCGGGGAGCTGTTTTTT. The encoded protein is CASGTTGGTGYTGELFF. The whole variable domain, remainder taken from reference TRBV12-5 and TRBJ2-2, is DARVTQTPRHKVTEMGQEVTMRCQPILGHNTVFWYRQTMMQGLELLAYFRNRAPLDDSGMPKDRFSAEMPDATLATLKIQPSEPRDSAVYFCASGTTGGTGYTGELFFGEGSRLTVL.

V gene TRBV19 combines with J gene TRBJ2-3, with TRBD2 identical over 15 bases. In germline, CDR1 is LNHDA, CDR2 SQIVND (reference sequence). The J segment lost 3 bases and the V segment lost 4 bases, leaving 11 bases of the junction unmatched. The CDR3 totals 19 residues. CDR3 residues: CASSRGPGTSGRMTDTQYF. In DNA, the CDR3 is TGTGCCAGTAGTAGGGGCCCCGGGACTAGCGGGAGGATGACAGATACGCAGTATTTT. The variable domain in full, with the rest retrieved from reference TRBV19 and TRBJ2-3, is DGGITQSPKYLFRKEGQNVTLSCEQNLNHDAMYWYRQDPGQGLRLIYYSQIVNDFQKGDIAEGYSVSREKKESFPLTVTSAQKNPTAFYLCASSRGPGTSGRMTDTQYFGPGTRLTVL.

This chain links TRBV5-6 with TRBJ2-2; unclear D gene. Per germline, CDR1 SGHDT and CDR2 YYEEEE. This CDR3 has 13 amino acids. V was cut by 1 base and J by 5 bases, with 6 bases left in between. The CDR3 nucleotides are TGTGCCAGCAGCTTGAAGGGTACCGGGGAGCTGTTTTTT. Translation gives CASSLKGTGELFF.

The V gene is TRBV4-2, the J gene TRBJ2-1; D may be TRBD1 or TRBD2 (6 bases each). The V end was cut by 2 bases, the J end by 4 bases, with 12 bases between. Germline CDR1 reads LGHNA; CDR2 reads YNFKEQ. The CDR3 runs to 15 residues. The CDR3 DNA reads TGTGCCAGCAGCCAACTAAGGGGGGCGTACAATGAGCAGTTCTTC. This codes for CASSQLRGAYNEQFF.

With regard to this clone: Different DNA sequences within this sample yield the same CDR3. The CDR3 spells CASSPGTGNTGELFF. The CDR3 DNA is TGTGCCAGCAGCCCCGGGACGGGGAACACCGGGGAGCTGTTTTTT. The chain uses TRBV7-9 and TRBJ2-2; D might be TRBD1 or TRBD2, each matching 5 bases. Looked up from germline, CDR1 is SEHNR and CDR2 is FQNEAQ (reference sequence). The CDR3 runs to 15 residues. Trimming removed 5 bases at V and 1 base at J, with 11 bases between.

On this clone: The sample has other DNA sequences that encode this CDR3 too. The CDR3 nucleotides read TGTGCCAGCAGCCTATCCCCGGCCAAAAACATTCAGTACTTC. It yields the protein CASSLSPAKNIQYF. V usage is TRBV7-2 and J usage is TRBJ2-4; D call uncertain. The CDR3 runs to 14 residues. V lost 5 bases to trimming and J lost 1 base, with 9 bases between them. Germline V CDR1 and CDR2: SGHTA, FQGNSA.

The chain is built from TRBV7-8 and TRBJ1-2, with no clear D. The ends were cut back, 8 bases at V and 8 bases at J, with 30 bases in the middle. CDR1 is SGHVS, CDR2 FQNEAQ, per germline. This CDR3 spans 17 amino acids. For the CDR3, the DNA is TGTGCCAGCTCCCCCCGCCGAGCACCCTCCCGTATCTCGGGCTACACCTTC. Amino acid sequence: CASSPRRAPSRISGYTF.

Comment on this clone: The same CDR3 also results from other DNA sequences found in this sample. The V and J genes are TRBV10-3 and TRBJ1-2, with TRBD1 identical over 8 bases. This CDR3 is built from 13 residues. V shed 6 bases and J 2 bases; nucleotides not matched to a gene: 2. The germline V gene encodes CDR1 ENHRY and CDR2 SYGVKD. Here the CDR3 reads CAIRGQGNYGYTF. The CDR3 DNA is TGTGCCATCAGAGGACAGGGAAACTATGGCTACACCTTC.

V and J are TRBV9 and TRBJ1-1, with no clear D. Per germline, CDR1 SGDLS and CDR2 YYNGEE. The CDR3 contains 13 residues. Trimming removed 4 bases from V and 5 bases from J, with 12 bases in between. Here the CDR3 DNA reads TGTGCCAGCAGCCCGTCCGGGGAAACTGAAGCTTTCTTT. It specifies CASSPSGETEAFF.

This clone was counted only a few times. The gene calls are TRBV2 and TRBJ1-5; D ambiguous. Deletions cut 0 bases from V and 8 bases from J, with 2 bases between. This CDR3 contains 11 residues. Germline V gene data show CDR1 as SNHLY and CDR2 as FYNNEI. The CDR3 sequence is CASSEAEPQHF. CDR3 bases: TGTGCCAGCAGTGAAGCGGAGCCCCAGCATTTT. The whole variable domain, filled in from reference TRBV2 and TRBJ1-5, reads EPEVTQTPSHQVTQMGQEVILRCVPISNHLYFYWYRQILGQKVEFLVSFYNNEISEKSEIFDDQFSVERPDGSNFTLKIRSTKLEDSAMYFCASSEAEPQHFGDGTRLSIL.

This clone was counted between two and nine times. The chain employs TRBV5-4 and TRBJ1-3; D is unclear. CDR1 is SGHNT, CDR2 YYREEE, per germline (reference sequence). V was clipped by 2 bases and J by 5 bases, with 5 bases between them. This CDR3 comprises 12 residues. Written as DNA, the CDR3 is TGTGCCAGCAGCTTTCCCCGAAACACCATATATTTT. Protein: CASSFPRNTIYF. The full variable domain, its missing parts supplied by reference TRBV5-4 and TRBJ1-3, is ETGVTQSPTHLIKTRGQQVTLRCSSQSGHNTVSWYQQALGQGPQFIFQYYREEENGRGNFPPRFSGLQFPNYSSELNVNALELDDSALYLCASSFPRNTIYFGEGSWLTVV.

This clone was seen only once. The chain couples TRBV7-9 to TRBJ1-3, with no clear D. The CDR3 loop spans 14 amino acids. In germline, CDR1 is SEHNR, CDR2 FQNEAQ (reference sequence). V lost 5 bases, J lost 4 bases, and 12 bases lay in between. This CDR3 is CASSPPPAGNTIYF. The CDR3 coding sequence is TGTGCCAGCAGCCCGCCGCCAGCCGGAAACACCATATATTTT.

Regarding this clone: Other DNA sequences in the sample encode the same CDR3. The chain couples TRBV28 to TRBJ1-1; 10 bases match TRBD1. With 4 bases clipped from V and 5 bases from J, the junction kept 4 bases outside the gene matches. Looked up from germline, CDR1 is MDHEN and CDR2 is SYDVKM. There are 14 residues in the CDR3. CDR3 in amino acids: CASSWDRGSTEAFF. CDR3 in DNA: TGTGCCAGCAGTTGGGACAGGGGAAGTACTGAAGCTTTCTTT.

The V call is TRBV28, the J call TRBJ1-1; D perhaps matches TRBD1 (6 bases). CDR3 length: 12 amino acids. From germline, CDR1 is MDHEN and CDR2 SYDVKM. Deletions cut 5 bases from V and 10 bases from J, with 14 bases between. Here the CDR3 reads CASSPDSRRAFF. The CDR3 DNA reads TGTGCCAGCAGTCCGGACAGTCGGCGAGCTTTCTTT. Looking up the rest from reference TRBV28 and TRBJ1-1 gives the full variable domain: DVKVTQSSRYLVKRTGEKVFLECVQDMDHENMFWYRQDPGLGLRLIYFSYDVKMKEKGDIPEGYSVSREKKERFSLILESASTNQTSMYLCASSPDSRRAFFGQGTRLTVV.

The chain has TRBV4-1 and TRBJ1-1; D is undetermined. This CDR3 spans 16 amino acids. V lost 0 bases to trimming and J lost 0 bases, with 11 bases between them. From germline, CDR1 is MGHRA and CDR2 YSYEKL. The CDR3 sequence: CASSQDSPTMNTEAFF. Written as DNA, the CDR3 is TGCGCCAGCAGCCAAGATAGCCCGACCATGAACACTGAAGCTTTCTTT.

V and J are TRBV2 and TRBJ1-4, with D unclear. The CDR3 extends over 12 amino acids. Trimming pared 6 bases from V and 8 bases from J, leaving 10 bases between. In germline, CDR1 is SNHLY, CDR2 FYNNEI. CDR3 sequence reads: CASSQNKEKLFF. The CDR3 DNA follows: TGTGCCAGCAGCCAAAACAAGGAAAAACTGTTTTTT.

The chain is built from TRBV5-1 and TRBJ2-3; TRBD2 matches at 10 bases. Trimming removed 0 bases from V and 6 bases from J; junction bases left unmatched: 7. The germline CDR1 and CDR2 sequences are SGHRS and YFSETQ. CDR3 length: 16 residues. CDR3 sequence reads: CASSLGLAGEYDTQYF. CDR3 nucleotide sequence: TGCGCCAGCAGCTTGGGTCTAGCGGGAGAGTATGATACGCAGTATTTT. Using reference TRBV5-1 and TRBJ2-3 for the parts outside the CDR3, the full variable domain is KAGVTQTPRYLIKTRGQQVTLSCSPISGHRSVSWYQQTPGQGLQFLFEYFSETQRNKGNFPGRFSGRQFSNSRSEMNVSTLELGDSALYLCASSLGLAGEYDTQYFGPGTRLTVL.

This clone was seen more than once but under ten times. The chain employs TRBV2 and TRBJ1-2; maybe TRBD1 (6 bases). The germline V gene encodes CDR1 SNHLY and CDR2 FYNNEI. V lost 8 bases and J lost 8, with 18 bases in between. The CDR3 is 13 amino acids. The CDR3 sequence is CASLWGQVSGYTF. CDR3 in DNA: TGTGCCAGCCTCTGGGGACAAGTGAGCGGCTACACCTTC.

The J gene is TRBJ2-7, the V gene TRBV6-5; TRBD2 matches at 8 bases. With 7 bases clipped from V and 2 bases from J, the junction kept 10 bases outside the gene matches. This CDR3 is built from 15 residues. Germline CDR1 is MNHEY and CDR2 is SVGAGI. This chain's CDR3 is CASMPGGRTPYEQYF. The CDR3 bases are TGTGCCAGCATGCCGGGCGGGAGGACTCCCTACGAGCAGTACTTC.

The chain combines TRBV11-3 with TRBJ2-3, with D possibly called TRBD1 or TRBD2 (5 bases each). This CDR3 region has 15 residues. The germline V gene has CDR1 SGHNT and CDR2 YENEEA. Trimming pared 5 bases from V and 0 bases from J, leaving 12 bases between. This CDR3 is CASSRDRISTDTQYF. In DNA form, the CDR3 reads TGTGCCAGCAGCCGGGACCGAATTAGCACAGATACGCAGTATTTT.

This chain connects TRBV5-6 to TRBJ2-4, with 10 bases fitting TRBD2. The junction had 7 bases not matched to a gene; V was cut back by 1 base and J by 3 bases. Germline V gene sequence: CDR1 SGHDT, CDR2 YYEEEE. The CDR3 runs 17 residues. Written as DNA, the CDR3 is TGTGCCAGCAGCTTGCTTACTAGCGGGACAGGCAAAAACATTCAGTACTTC. This gives the protein CASSLLTSGTGKNIQYF.

This clone has a handful of counts. This same CDR3 is encoded by further DNA sequences in the sample. This sequence joins TRBV29-1 and TRBJ1-2; the D is unclear. V was pared by 4 bases and J by 8 bases, with 11 bases between. Per germline, CDR1 SQVTM and CDR2 ANQGSEA. This CDR3 is built from 11 residues. CDR3 DNA: TGCAGCGTTGCCGGGGTCGGAGGCTACACCTTC. Translating it yields CSVAGVGGYTF. Full variable domain (missing parts from reference TRBV29-1 and TRBJ1-2): SAVISQKPSRDICQRGTSLTIQCQVDSQVTMMFWYRQQPGQSLTLIATANQGSEATYESGFVIDKFPISRPNLTFSTLTVSNMSPEDSSIYLCSVAGVGGYTFGSGTRLTVV.

The table lists this clone with a few counts. The CDR3 region is CASSWPGLSNTEAFF. The CDR3 DNA sequence: TGTGCCAGCAGTTGGCCGGGACTCTCGAACACTGAAGCTTTCTTT. This rearrangement joins TRBV28 to TRBJ1-1, with a weak D call TRBD1 (5 bases). The germline V and J ends were trimmed by 4 bases and 1 base, with 13 bases remaining between them. Germline V gene data show CDR1 as MDHEN and CDR2 as SYDVKM. This CDR3 contains 15 residues.

J is TRBJ1-4 and V is TRBV2; D possibly corresponds to TRBD1 (5 bases). Germline CDR1 SNHLY, CDR2 FYNNEI. Trimming stripped 10 bases from V and 2 bases from J, with 11 bases between. The CDR3 runs to 13 residues. CDR3 DNA sequence: TGTGCCACCCCGGGACGGACTAATGAAAAACTGTTTTTT. This translates into CATPGRTNEKLFF.

V gene TRBV6-5 combines with J gene TRBJ1-2; D ambiguous. With 3 bases removed from V and 2 bases from J, the gap between germline ends came to 16 bases. Per germline, CDR1 MNHEY and CDR2 SVGAGI. CDR3 size: 16 residues. CDR3 sequence: CASSYMVPRRNYGYTF. DNA for the CDR3: TGTGCCAGCAGTTATATGGTCCCTCGCAGGAACTATGGCTACACCTTC.

The rearrangement links TRBV7-9 to TRBJ2-7, with D possibly being TRBD1 (6 bases). The CDR3 contains 15 residues. V dropped 3 bases and J dropped 6 bases, with 18 bases sitting between them. Germline lookup yields CDR1 SEHNR and CDR2 FQNEAQ (reference sequence). The CDR3 nucleotides are TGTGCCAGCAGCTTCTCAGGGGCCTCTCCCTCCGAGCAGTACTTC. Its protein is CASSFSGASPSEQYF.

The chain recombines TRBV5-4 with TRBJ2-2, with TRBD2 matching 8 bases. Per the germline V gene, CDR1 is SGHNT and CDR2 is YYREEE (reference sequence). The CDR3 consists of 16 residues. V trimming: 1 base; J trimming: 1 base; junction bases outside the gene matches: 3. The CDR3 nucleotides are TGTGCCAGCAGCTTGACGGGACTAGAGAACACCGGGGAGCTGTTTTTT. This gives the protein CASSLTGLENTGELFF.

This chain links TRBV21-1 with TRBJ2-2; the D call of TRBD2 is as the table states it, not checked on the DNA. TRBV21-1 is recorded as a pseudogene. CDR3 length equals 17 residues. CDR3 nucleotide sequence: TGTGCCAGCAGCGTCCGTCTAGCGGGAGAGGCGGCCGGGGAGCTGTTTTTT. Translation gives CASSVRLAGEAAGELFF.